One and the same sample provided the 28 T cell receptor beta chains below, sequenced in a study of T-cell memory formation after mild COVID-19 (dated by TCRdb to about 2021). Libraries were built with 5' RACE. TCRdb lists the instrument as Illumina NovaSeq 6000. TCRdb reprocessing: public reads trimmed at Q25 with fastp, clones called with MiXCR, in-frame beta chains kept. Every CDR3 protein is listed once, alongside the most common genes and DNA of its rows. Within this sample are around 99,000 distinct CDR3 sequences, with under 15% of them counted one time only. The top ten clonotypes cover about 39% of the sample. The sequencing input was PBMCs or a T cell subset sorted from them (not recorded which). These receptors originate from a man aged 18 to 30 who had mild COVID-19 (a few samples of this study predate the infection). The sample titles of this study are shuffled in the database, so cell type and time point are left out; the donor was told from shared clones.

This clonotype occurred many times. The chain combines TRBV9 with TRBJ1-1, with TRBD1 matching over 9 bases. From germline, CDR1 is SGDLS and CDR2 YYNGEE. The junction had 7 bases not matched to a gene; V was cut back by 4 bases and J by 3 bases. This CDR3 spans 15 amino acids. CDR3 sequence reads: CASSPARDRDTEAFF. DNA of the CDR3: TGTGCCAGCAGCCCGGCCCGGGACAGGGACACTGAAGCTTTCTTT.

The chain uses TRBV27 and TRBJ1-6; a possible D gene is TRBD1 (5 bases). This CDR3 comprises 10 residues. Trimming left V 6 bases short and J 14 bases short, with 8 bases between. CDR1 and CDR2 from the germline V gene are MNHEY and SMNVEV (reference sequence). The CDR3 DNA sequence: TGTGCCAGCAGGGGAGGGGCCCTCCACTTT. Translating it yields CASRGGALHF.

A few counts support this clonotype. The genes are TRBV4-1 and TRBJ2-2, with D possibly being TRBD1 (6 bases). V was cut by 0 bases and J by 5 bases, with 13 bases left in between. Germline assignment: CDR1 MGHRA and CDR2 YSYEKL. CDR3 length: 16 residues. In DNA form, the CDR3 reads TGCGCCAGCAGCCAAGATCCCCAGGGGTGGACCGGGGAGCTGTTTTTT. It yields the protein CASSQDPQGWTGELFF.

The genes are TRBV2 and TRBJ2-5, with D uncertain. This CDR3 has 12 amino acids. The V gene lost 1 base and the J gene lost 5 bases, with 5 bases spanning the gap. Germline V CDR1 and CDR2: SNHLY, FYNNEI. The DNA for the CDR3 is TGTGCCAGCAGTGAAGGACGGGAGACCCAGTACTTC. This codes for CASSEGRETQYF.

Many counts were recorded for this clonotype. J is TRBJ2-1 and V is TRBV19; D gene uncertain. CDR1 is LNHDA, CDR2 SQIVND, per germline (reference sequence). CDR3 length equals 14 residues. Trimming shortened V by 2 bases and J by 6 bases, and 11 bases separated the two germline ends. The CDR3 bases are TGTGCCAGTAGTATATTCCCCCTTTCCAATGAGCAGTTCTTC. It translates to CASSIFPLSNEQFF.

This clonotype appeared a few times. V and J are TRBV6-5 and TRBJ1-6; D perhaps matches TRBD1 (5 bases). Germline V CDR1 and CDR2: MNHEY, SVGAGI. This CDR3 spans 15 amino acids. The V gene lost 2 bases and the J gene lost 9 bases, with 14 bases spanning the gap. CDR3 protein: CASSYSQGFGSPLHF. The CDR3 DNA is TGTGCCAGCAGTTACAGTCAGGGCTTTGGTTCACCCCTCCACTTT.

This clonotype has a handful of counts. The chain couples TRBV20-1 to TRBJ2-5; 11 bases are shared with TRBD2. Trimming at V came to 1 base and at J to 6 bases, leaving 10 bases not matched to a gene. The CDR3 covers 16 residues. Germline values: CDR1 DFQATT, CDR2 SNEGSKA (reference sequence). In nucleotides, the CDR3 is TGCAGTGCTAGAGTTTTGACTAGCGGGGCGGTCAAGACCCAGTACTTC. Translation gives CSARVLTSGAVKTQYF.

The chain is built from TRBV29-1 and TRBJ2-7, with D hard to call. This CDR3 contains 15 residues. The V gene's germline CDR1 is SQVTM and CDR2 ANQGSEA. Trimming pared 1 base from V and 5 bases from J, leaving 18 bases between. As DNA, the CDR3 is TGCAGCGTTGAAGGTTCCGCAGAGGCAATTAACGAGCAGTACGTC. This translates into CSVEGSAEAINEQYV.

The genes are TRBV6-4 and TRBJ2-3; no definite D call. V was clipped by 3 bases and J by 0 bases, with 4 bases between them. The germline V gene has CDR1 MRHNA and CDR2 SNTAGT. There are 13 residues in the CDR3. In DNA form, the CDR3 reads TGTGCCAGCAGTGAGTTTAGCACAGATACGCAGTATTTT. Its protein product is CASSEFSTDTQYF.

The V gene is TRBV7-3, the J gene TRBJ1-2, with 7 positions matching TRBD1. The trim removed 2 bases at V and 4 bases at J, leaving 4 bases unmatched. CDR3 size: 14 residues. CDR1 and CDR2 from the germline V gene are SGHTA and FQGTGA. This CDR3 is CASSLQGGSYGYTF. CDR3 in DNA: TGTGCCAGCAGCTTACAGGGGGGCAGCTATGGCTACACCTTC.

The CDR3 DNA reads as TGTGCCAGCAGCTCCGCGAGAGGGATTTACAATGAGCAGTTCTTC. It yields the protein CASSSARGIYNEQFF. The V gene is TRBV7-2, the J gene TRBJ2-1, with D possibly matching TRBD2 (5 bases). The CDR3 loop spans 15 amino acids. V was shortened by 4 bases and J by 4 bases, with 14 bases between the two germline ends. CDR1 SGHTA and CDR2 FQGNSA come from the germline V gene.

This clonotype came up many times. The chain combines TRBV5-1 with TRBJ2-3; D assignment may be TRBD1 or TRBD2 (5 bases each). Germline V lookup: CDR1 SGHRS, CDR2 YFSETQ. Trimming cost V 0 bases and J 3 bases, with 11 bases left between them. The CDR3 spans 15 residues. The CDR3 coding sequence is TGCGCCAGCAGCTTGGTGGGGGTTGTAACAGATACGCAGTATTTT. Its protein is CASSLVGVVTDTQYF. The full variable domain, with the rest looked up from reference TRBV5-1 and TRBJ2-3, is KAGVTQTPRYLIKTRGQQVTLSCSPISGHRSVSWYQQTPGQGLQFLFEYFSETQRNKGNFPGRFSGRQFSNSRSEMNVSTLELGDSALYLCASSLVGVVTDTQYFGPGTRLTVL.

This clonotype occurred a few times. The genes are TRBV5-6 and TRBJ2-3; possible D gene TRBD2, 5 bases. V was clipped by 0 bases and J by 5 bases, with 7 bases between them. The CDR3 contains 13 residues. The V gene's germline CDR1 is SGHDT and CDR2 YYEEEE. CDR3 bases: TGTGCCAGCAGCTTGGCCGGACTAGATACGCAGTATTTT. This encodes CASSLAGLDTQYF.

The gene calls are TRBV27 and TRBJ1-2; D unresolved. Germline assignment: CDR1 MNHEY and CDR2 SMNVEV (reference sequence). The V gene lost 5 bases and the J gene lost 6 bases, with 22 bases spanning the gap. The CDR3 runs 16 residues. CDR3 coding DNA: TGTGCCAGCAGTCTAGGACCTTGGGCGGCCGAGAATGGCTACACCTTC. This gives the protein CASSLGPWAAENGYTF.

This clonotype was found a few times. The V call is TRBV29-1, the J call TRBJ2-7; TRBD1 aligns across 8 bases. Germline CDR1 SQVTM, CDR2 ANQGSEA. The CDR3 extends over 13 amino acids. The V and J ends lost 6 bases and 2 bases, in that order; junction bases with no gene match: 6. The CDR3 bases are TGCAGCGTGACTGGACAGGGTGCCTACGAGCAGTACTTC. This translates into CSVTGQGAYEQYF.

The rearrangement joins TRBV4-3 to TRBJ2-3, with 7 bases aligning to TRBD2. V was clipped by 3 bases and J by 4 bases; unmatched bases: 10. In germline, CDR1 is LGHNA, CDR2 YSLEER. The length of the CDR3 is 16 residues. The CDR3 nucleotides are TGCGCCAGCAGCCAGCGGGGAATACTAGCGTCAGATACGCAGTATTTT. It encodes CASSQRGILASDTQYF.

This clonotype was counted many times. V is TRBV5-6 and J is TRBJ2-1, with a tentative D call TRBD2 (6 bases). The CDR3 length is 16 residues. Germline values: CDR1 SGHDT, CDR2 YYEEEE. Trimming removed 0 bases at V and 0 bases at J, with 10 bases between. In DNA, the CDR3 is TGTGCCAGCAGCTTGGGTGCGGGAAGCTCCTACAATGAGCAGTTCTTC. Translating it yields CASSLGAGSSYNEQFF.

The CDR3 loop is CASSLPDRDEKLFF. The CDR3 nucleotides are TGTGCCAGCAGCCTACCGGACAGGGACGAAAAACTGTTTTTT. The chain carries TRBV7-6 and TRBJ1-4; 8 positions agree with TRBD1. The CDR3 is 14 residues long. Trimming removed 5 bases from V and 8 bases from J; junction bases left unmatched: 7. Germline loops: CDR1 SGHVS, CDR2 FNYEAQ.

This clonotype was recorded a few times. J is TRBJ2-4 and V is TRBV12-3 or TRBV12-4; a weak D match, TRBD1 (7 bases). Deletions cut 2 bases from V and 5 bases from J, with 10 bases between. The CDR3 length is 14 residues. The DNA of the CDR3 is TGTGCCAGCAGTTTATCAGGGGGGCAAAACATTCAGTACTTC. It translates to CASSLSGGQNIQYF.

The V call is TRBV6-5, the J call TRBJ2-7, with 8 bases lining up with TRBD1. Germline loops: CDR1 MNHEY, CDR2 SVGAGI. The CDR3 has 15 residues. With V trimmed by 5 bases and J by 2 bases, 8 bases remained unmatched. CDR3 loop: CASSQTGEETYEQYF. The CDR3 DNA follows: TGTGCCAGCAGTCAGACAGGGGAGGAAACCTACGAGCAGTACTTC.

This clonotype was seen only a few times. CDR3 protein: CATSKSRGDEQFF. CDR3 coding DNA: TGTGCCACCAGCAAAAGTCGGGGGGATGAGCAGTTCTTC. The J gene is TRBJ2-1, the V gene TRBV15; 7 bases align to TRBD2. CDR3 length: 13 amino acids. Germline CDR1 reads LNHNV; CDR2 reads YYDKDF (reference sequence). J was trimmed by 8 bases and V by 4 bases; bases with no gene match: 5.

The rearrangement uses TRBV7-9 and TRBJ2-1; 7 bases line up with TRBD1. The germline gives CDR1 SEHNR, CDR2 FQNEAQ (reference sequence). This CDR3 contains 14 residues. Trimming took 5 bases from V and 3 from J; bases not matched to a gene: 4. The CDR3 here is CASSARDSYNEQFF. In nucleotides, the CDR3 is TGTGCCAGCAGCGCCCGGGACAGCTACAATGAGCAGTTCTTC.

This clonotype was seen ten or more times. The chain uses TRBV6-5 and TRBJ2-3; D might be TRBD1 or TRBD2, each matching 6 bases. V gave up 2 bases and J gave up 10 bases, with 16 bases separating them. This CDR3 has 14 residues. Germline V gene lookup returns CDR1 MNHEY and CDR2 SVGAGI. The CDR3 nucleotides read TGTGCCAGCAGTTACCTACAAGGGGGGCTTGCGCAGTATTTT. Protein sequence: CASSYLQGGLAQYF.

A few counts support this clonotype. This rearrangement joins TRBV7-9 to TRBJ2-4; 9 bases map to TRBD1. Germline V gene lookup returns CDR1 SEHNR and CDR2 FQNEAQ (reference sequence). V lost 5 bases to trimming and J lost 5 bases; unmatched junction nucleotides: 13. The CDR3 loop spans 17 amino acids. Here the CDR3 reads CASSHEFSGTGQNIQYF. The DNA for the CDR3 is TGTGCCAGCAGCCACGAATTTTCCGGGACAGGGCAAAACATTCAGTACTTC.

V usage is TRBV20-1 and J usage is TRBJ2-7; no reliable D call. The CDR3 totals 13 residues. Trimming removed 0 bases from V and 3 bases from J, with 9 bases in between. Looked up from germline, CDR1 is DFQATT and CDR2 is SNEGSKA (reference sequence). The CDR3 sequence is CSARDVARYEQYF. In nucleotides, the CDR3 is TGCAGTGCTAGAGATGTCGCACGCTACGAGCAGTACTTC.

The table lists this clonotype with many counts. V is TRBV5-1 and J is TRBJ2-1, with D maybe TRBD2 (6 bases). Between the trimmed V and J ends, which lost 1 base and 0 bases, there was a span of 29 bases. The length of the CDR3 is 22 residues. Germline CDR1 and CDR2: SGHRS and YFSETQ. CDR3: CASSLRGYQSRTLITSYNEQFF. CDR3 nucleotides: TGCGCCAGCAGCTTGCGGGGGTATCAATCCCGTACTCTCATTACCTCCTACAATGAGCAGTTCTTC.

This clonotype was counted only a few times. V gene TRBV11-2 combines with J gene TRBJ1-3, with D possibly TRBD1 on 5 matching bases. In germline, CDR1 is SGHAT, CDR2 FQNNGV. The CDR3 consists of 14 residues. V dropped 5 bases and J dropped 4 bases, with 12 bases sitting between them. In DNA, the CDR3 is TGTGCCAGCAGCGGCAGGGTATCCGGAAACACCATATATTTT. Translated, it gives CASSGRVSGNTIYF.

In this sample, this clonotype turned up a few times. The rearrangement uses TRBV9 and TRBJ2-1; 7 positions agree with TRBD2. CDR1 is SGDLS, CDR2 YYNGEE, per germline. This CDR3 spans 15 amino acids. V lost 3 bases to trimming and J lost 0 bases; unmatched junction nucleotides: 3. CDR3: CASSAGTTSYNEQFF. Written as DNA, the CDR3 is TGTGCCAGCAGCGCCGGGACTACCTCCTACAATGAGCAGTTCTTC.